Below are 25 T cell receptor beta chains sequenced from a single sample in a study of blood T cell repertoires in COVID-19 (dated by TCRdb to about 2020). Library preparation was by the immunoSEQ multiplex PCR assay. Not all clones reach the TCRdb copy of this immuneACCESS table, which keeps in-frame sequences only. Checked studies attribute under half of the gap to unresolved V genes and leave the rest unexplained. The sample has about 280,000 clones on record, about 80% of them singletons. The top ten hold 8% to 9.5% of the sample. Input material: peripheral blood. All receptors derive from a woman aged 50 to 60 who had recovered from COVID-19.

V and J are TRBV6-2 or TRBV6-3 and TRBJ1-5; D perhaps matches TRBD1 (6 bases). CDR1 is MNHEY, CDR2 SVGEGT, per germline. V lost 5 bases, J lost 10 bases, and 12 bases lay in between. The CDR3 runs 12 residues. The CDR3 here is CASSNQQGPQHF. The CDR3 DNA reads TGTGCCAGCAGTAACCAACAGGGTCCCCAGCATTTT.

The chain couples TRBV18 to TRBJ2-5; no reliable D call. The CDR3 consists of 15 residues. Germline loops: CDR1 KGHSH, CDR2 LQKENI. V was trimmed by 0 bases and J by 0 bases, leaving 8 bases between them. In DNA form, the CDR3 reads TGTGCCAGCTCACCACCAGGAGTGTACCAAGAGACCCAGTACTTC. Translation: CASSPPGVYQETQYF. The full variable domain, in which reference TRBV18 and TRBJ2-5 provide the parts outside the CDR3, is NAGVMQNPRHLVRRRGQEARLRCSPMKGHSHVYWYRQLPEEGLKFMVYLQKENIIDESGMPKERFSAEFPKEGPSILRIQQVVRGDSAAYFCASSPPGVYQETQYFGPGTRLLVL.

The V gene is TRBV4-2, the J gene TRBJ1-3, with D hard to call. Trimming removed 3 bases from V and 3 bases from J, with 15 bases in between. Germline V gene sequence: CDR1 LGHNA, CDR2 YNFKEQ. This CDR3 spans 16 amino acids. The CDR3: CASSQEIHDGGNTIYF. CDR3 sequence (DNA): TGTGCCAGCAGCCAGGAGATTCATGATGGTGGAAACACCATATATTTT.

Here the CDR3 DNA reads TGTGCCAGCAGTGAAGGGGCCCGGGACAGGGGGCGCCCAGTAGGACAGCCCCAGCATTTT. Translating gives CASSEGARDRGRPVGQPQHF. The genes are TRBV6-1 and TRBJ1-5, with TRBD1 matching 12 bases. Per germline, CDR1 MNHNS and CDR2 SASEGT. The CDR3 length is 20 residues. V lost 1 base, J lost 7 bases, and 17 bases stayed unmatched.

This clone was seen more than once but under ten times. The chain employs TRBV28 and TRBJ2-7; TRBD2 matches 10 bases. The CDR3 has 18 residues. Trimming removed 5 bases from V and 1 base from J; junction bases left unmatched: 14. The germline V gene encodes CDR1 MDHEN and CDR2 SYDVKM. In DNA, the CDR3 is TGTGCCAGCAGTCCCGCAGCGGGAGGGCCTAAGGGTTCCTACGAGCAGTACTTC. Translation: CASSPAAGGPKGSYEQYF.

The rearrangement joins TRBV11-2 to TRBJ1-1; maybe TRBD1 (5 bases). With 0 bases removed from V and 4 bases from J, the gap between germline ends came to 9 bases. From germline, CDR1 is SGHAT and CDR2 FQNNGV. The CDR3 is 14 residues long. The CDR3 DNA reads TGTGCCAGCAGCTTAGACCCGGGGGGCACTGAAGCTTTCTTT. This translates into CASSLDPGGTEAFF.

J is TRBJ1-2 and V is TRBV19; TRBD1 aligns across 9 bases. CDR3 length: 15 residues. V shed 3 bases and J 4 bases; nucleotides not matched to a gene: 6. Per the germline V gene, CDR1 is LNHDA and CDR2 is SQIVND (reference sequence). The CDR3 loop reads CASSMSRTGVYGYTF. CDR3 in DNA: TGTGCCAGTAGTATGTCCCGGACAGGGGTCTATGGCTACACCTTC.

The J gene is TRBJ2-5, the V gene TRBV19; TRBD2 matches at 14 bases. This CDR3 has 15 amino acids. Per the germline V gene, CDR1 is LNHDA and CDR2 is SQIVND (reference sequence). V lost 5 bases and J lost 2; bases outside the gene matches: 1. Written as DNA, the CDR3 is TGTGCCAGTAGTGGACTAGCGGGGGGACAAGAGACCCAGTACTTC. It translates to CASSGLAGGQETQYF.

CDR3 residues: CASSFSGEKLFF. For the CDR3, the DNA is TGTGCCAGCAGTTTTTCGGGAGAAAAACTGTTTTTT. This chain connects TRBV28 to TRBJ1-4, with D hard to call. V shed 3 bases and J shed 8 bases, with 7 bases lying between them. The germline CDR1 and CDR2 sequences are MDHEN and SYDVKM. The CDR3 is 12 amino acids.

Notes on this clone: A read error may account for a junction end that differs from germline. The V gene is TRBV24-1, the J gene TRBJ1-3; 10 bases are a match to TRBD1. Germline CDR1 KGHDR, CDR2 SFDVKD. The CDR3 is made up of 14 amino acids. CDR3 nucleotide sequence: TGTGCCACCAGTGAACAAACCGGGACAGGGGCTTCGAAATTT. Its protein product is CATSEQTGTGASKF.

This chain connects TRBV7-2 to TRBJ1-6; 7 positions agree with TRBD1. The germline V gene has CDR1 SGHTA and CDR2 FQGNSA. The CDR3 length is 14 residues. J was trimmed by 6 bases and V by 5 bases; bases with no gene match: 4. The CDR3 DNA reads TGTGCCAGCAGCCACCCAGGGGGTAATTCACCCCTCCACTTT. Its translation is CASSHPGGNSPLHF.

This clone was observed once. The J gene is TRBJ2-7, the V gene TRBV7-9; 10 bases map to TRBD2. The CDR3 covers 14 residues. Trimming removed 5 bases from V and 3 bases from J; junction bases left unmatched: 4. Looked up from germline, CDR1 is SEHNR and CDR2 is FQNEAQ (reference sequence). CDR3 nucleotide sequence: TGTGCCAGCAGCCTTCTAGCGGGAGACTACGAGCAGTACTTC. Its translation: CASSLLAGDYEQYF.

The CDR3 region is CASSLMDRGEETQYF. CDR3 sequence (DNA): TGCGCCAGCAGCTTGATGGACAGGGGAGAAGAGACCCAGTACTTC. The V gene is TRBV5-1, the J gene TRBJ2-5, with 9 nucleotides matching TRBD1. The J segment lost 3 bases and the V segment lost 1 base, leaving 4 bases of the junction unmatched. Germline CDR1 reads SGHRS; CDR2 reads YFSETQ. This CDR3 spans 15 amino acids.

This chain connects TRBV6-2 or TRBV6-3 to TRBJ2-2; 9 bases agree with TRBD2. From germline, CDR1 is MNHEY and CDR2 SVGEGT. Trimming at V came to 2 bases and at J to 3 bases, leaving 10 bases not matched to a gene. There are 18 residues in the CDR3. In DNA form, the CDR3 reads TGTGCCAGCAGTTACGTAGTAGCGGGAGACCGCGACACCGGGGAGCTGTTTTTT. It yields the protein CASSYVVAGDRDTGELFF.

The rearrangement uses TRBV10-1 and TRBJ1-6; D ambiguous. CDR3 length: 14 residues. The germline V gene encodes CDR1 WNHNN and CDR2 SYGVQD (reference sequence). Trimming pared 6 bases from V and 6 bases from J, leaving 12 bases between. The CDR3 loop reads CASRHAPVNSPLHF. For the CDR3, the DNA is TGCGCCAGCAGACACGCCCCCGTTAATTCACCCCTCCACTTT.

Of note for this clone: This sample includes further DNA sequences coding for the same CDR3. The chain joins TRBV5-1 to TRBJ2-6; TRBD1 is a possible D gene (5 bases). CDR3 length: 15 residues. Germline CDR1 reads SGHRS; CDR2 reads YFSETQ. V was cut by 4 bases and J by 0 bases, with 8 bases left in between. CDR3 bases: TGCGCCAGCAGCGGTCAGGGCTCTGGGGCCAACGTCCTGACTTTC. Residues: CASSGQGSGANVLTF.

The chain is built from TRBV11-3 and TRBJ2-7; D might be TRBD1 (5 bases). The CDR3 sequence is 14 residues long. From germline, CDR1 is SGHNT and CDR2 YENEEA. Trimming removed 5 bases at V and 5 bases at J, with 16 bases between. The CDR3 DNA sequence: TGTGCCAGCAGCCCTGGGCAGGGAAGGAACGAGCAGTACTTC. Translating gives CASSPGQGRNEQYF.

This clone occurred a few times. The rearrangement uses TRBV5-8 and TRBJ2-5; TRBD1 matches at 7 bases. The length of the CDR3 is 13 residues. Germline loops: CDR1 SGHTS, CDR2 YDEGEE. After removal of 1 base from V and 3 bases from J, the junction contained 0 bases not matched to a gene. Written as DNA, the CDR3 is TGTGCCAGCAGCTTGACAGGGGAAGAGACCCAGTACTTC. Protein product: CASSLTGEETQYF.

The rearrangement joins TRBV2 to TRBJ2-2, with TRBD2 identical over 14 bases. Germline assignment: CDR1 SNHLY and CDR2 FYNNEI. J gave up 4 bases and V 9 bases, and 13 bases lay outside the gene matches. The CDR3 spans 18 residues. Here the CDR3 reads CASRTSGGQKALTGELFF. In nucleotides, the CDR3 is TGTGCCAGTAGGACTAGCGGGGGGCAGAAAGCGCTCACCGGGGAGCTGTTTTTT.

The CDR3 DNA reads TGTGCCAGCAGCCCTGGAAGGGGGAATAATTCACCCCTCCACTTT. Its translation is CASSPGRGNNSPLHF. V is TRBV7-3 and J is TRBJ1-6; a weak D match, TRBD1 (6 bases). Looked up from germline, CDR1 is SGHTA and CDR2 is FQGTGA. CDR3 length equals 15 residues. V was trimmed by 5 bases and J by 5 bases, leaving 13 bases between them.

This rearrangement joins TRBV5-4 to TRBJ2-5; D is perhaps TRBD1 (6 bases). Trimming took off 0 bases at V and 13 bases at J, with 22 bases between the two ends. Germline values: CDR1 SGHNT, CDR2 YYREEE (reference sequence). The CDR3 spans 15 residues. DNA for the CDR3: TGTGCCAGCAGCTTGGGGAGAGGGGGACCCGGCACAGGGTACTTC. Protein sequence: CASSLGRGGPGTGYF.

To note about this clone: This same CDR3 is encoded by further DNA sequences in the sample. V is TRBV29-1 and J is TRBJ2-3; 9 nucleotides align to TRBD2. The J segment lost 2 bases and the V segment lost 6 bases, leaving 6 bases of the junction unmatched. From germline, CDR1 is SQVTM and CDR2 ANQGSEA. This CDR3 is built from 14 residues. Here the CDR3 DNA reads TGCAGCGTGAGAGCGGGGGGCTCCACAGATACGCAGTATTTT. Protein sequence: CSVRAGGSTDTQYF.

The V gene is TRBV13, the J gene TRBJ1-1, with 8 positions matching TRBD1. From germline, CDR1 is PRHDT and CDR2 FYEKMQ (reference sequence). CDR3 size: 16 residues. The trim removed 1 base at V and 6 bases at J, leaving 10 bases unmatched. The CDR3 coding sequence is TGTGCCAGCAGCTTAGAGGGTCCAGGGGGCATGGCTGAAGCTTTCTTT. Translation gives CASSLEGPGGMAEAFF.

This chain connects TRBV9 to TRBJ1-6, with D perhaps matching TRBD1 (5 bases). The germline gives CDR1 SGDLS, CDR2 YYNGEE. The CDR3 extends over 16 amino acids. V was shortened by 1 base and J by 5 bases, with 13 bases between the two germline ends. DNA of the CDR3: TGTGCCAGCAGCGTATCGGCAGGGTTAAATAATTCACCCCTCCACTTT. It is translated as CASSVSAGLNNSPLHF.

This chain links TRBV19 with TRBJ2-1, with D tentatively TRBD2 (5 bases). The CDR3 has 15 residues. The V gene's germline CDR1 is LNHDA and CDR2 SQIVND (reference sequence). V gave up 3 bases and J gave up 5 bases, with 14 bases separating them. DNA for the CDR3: TGTGCCAGTAGTATCTTGGGCTTGCGGGACAATGAGCAGTTCTTC. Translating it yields CASSILGLRDNEQFF.